The 2 T cell receptor beta chains listed next were all sequenced from one sample in a study of T cells in Graves' hyperthyroidism and ophthalmopathy. TCR beta CDR3 sequences were amplified from RNA transcripts. RT-PCR in the first round (using the HTBI primer set) targeted the TCR CDR3. TCRdb fed the multiplex PCR reads into MiXCR, producing one record per CDR3 protein. The data show roughly 840,000 distinct CDR3 sequences, 38% seen once. Sequencing was performed on blood. The receptors stem from a man between 18 and 35 years old with Graves' hyperthyroidism.

In this sample, this clonotype turned up many times. This chain joins TRBV29-1 and TRBJ1-1; 10 nucleotides match TRBD1. The CDR3 loop spans 14 amino acids. From germline, CDR1 is SQVTM and CDR2 ANQGSEA. V trimming: 7 bases; J trimming: 3 bases; junction bases outside the gene matches: 8. The CDR3 is CSDIHGTGDTEAFF. The CDR3 bases are TGCAGCGACATACACGGGACAGGGGACACTGAAGCTTTCTTT.

This chain joins TRBV4-1 and TRBJ1-1; TRBD1 might be the D (6 bases). The CDR3 consists of 16 residues. Germline CDR1 reads MGHRA; CDR2 reads YSYEKL. Deletions cut 0 bases from V and 1 base from J, with 12 bases between. CDR3 DNA sequence: TGCGCCAGCAGCCAAGATGGGGGACACCCGAACACTGAAGCTTTCTTT. It specifies CASSQDGGHPNTEAFF.